The 16 T cell receptor beta chains reported below all come from one sample, sequenced in a study of T-cell memory formation after mild COVID-19. TCRdb used MiXCR to reprocess the 5' RACE reads, holding one entry per CDR3 protein. The sample lists hundreds of thousands of distinct CDR3 sequences, approximately 15% occurring once. Sequencing input: PBMCs or a T cell subset sorted from them (not recorded which). These receptors originate from a man between 18 and 29 years old who had mild COVID-19 (a few samples of this study predate the infection). Cell type and time point are not known.

V gene TRBV29-1 combines with J gene TRBJ2-7; a weak D match, TRBD1 (5 bases). Germline V gene sequence: CDR1 SQVTM, CDR2 ANQGSEA. Trimming cost V 7 bases and J 3 bases, with 16 bases left between them. The CDR3 is 13 residues long. The CDR3 reads CSAVGQVIYEQYF. CDR3 nucleotides: TGCAGCGCGGTAGGACAAGTAATCTACGAGCAGTACTTC.

The CDR3 nucleotides are TGTGCCAGCTACCAGTTGGGGGCGAACACCGGGGAGCTGTTTTTT. It yields the protein CASYQLGANTGELFF. The V call is TRBV27, the J call TRBJ2-2; D tentatively reads TRBD1 or TRBD2 (5 bases each). In germline, CDR1 is MNHEY, CDR2 SMNVEV (reference sequence). The CDR3 totals 15 residues. V lost 8 bases to trimming and J lost 0 bases, with 13 bases between them.

The rearrangement uses TRBV6-1 and TRBJ2-1, with D perhaps matching TRBD1 (6 bases). Trimming shortened V by 6 bases and J by 6 bases, and 18 bases separated the two germline ends. This CDR3 comprises 15 residues. The germline gives CDR1 MNHNS, CDR2 SASEGT. CDR3 in amino acids: CASRDPGVGSNEQFF. As DNA, the CDR3 is TGTGCCAGCAGAGACCCAGGGGTGGGGTCCAATGAGCAGTTCTTC.

J is TRBJ2-3 and V is TRBV3-1; 11 nucleotides align to TRBD2. V lost 3 bases to trimming and J lost 8 bases; unmatched junction nucleotides: 10. The CDR3 loop spans 16 amino acids. CDR1 and CDR2 from the germline V gene are LGHDT and YNNKEL (reference sequence). CDR3 protein: CASSHPTSGGRITQYF. CDR3 bases: TGTGCCAGCAGCCACCCCACTAGCGGGGGCCGCATTACGCAGTATTTT.

This clonotype was recorded a few times. This chain joins TRBV2 and TRBJ2-3; no reliable D call. The CDR3 consists of 11 residues. Germline-derived CDR1 and CDR2 are SNHLY and FYNNEI. V was clipped by 7 bases and J by 2 bases, with 4 bases between them. Here the CDR3 DNA reads TGTGCCAGCACCTACACAGATACGCAGTATTTT. It yields the protein CASTYTDTQYF.

The CDR3 loop is CASSLGHAATNEKLFF. The CDR3 DNA is TGTGCCAGCAGTTTAGGACACGCAGCAACTAATGAAAAACTGTTTTTT. The chain recombines TRBV6-5 with TRBJ1-4, with a possible D match to TRBD1 (5 bases). V was trimmed by 4 bases and J by 0 bases, leaving 12 bases between them. CDR3 length equals 16 residues. CDR1 MNHEY and CDR2 SVGAGI come from the germline V gene.

The chain combines TRBV6-5 with TRBJ1-6; D is uncertain. Germline loops: CDR1 MNHEY, CDR2 SVGAGI. Trimming left V 2 bases short and J 7 bases short, with 9 bases between. The CDR3 has 14 residues. This CDR3 is CASSYGPTNSPLHF. The CDR3 DNA reads TGTGCCAGCAGTTACGGACCTACCAATTCACCCCTCCACTTT.

The chain couples TRBV5-6 to TRBJ2-6, with TRBD1 matching over 8 bases. The length of the CDR3 is 19 residues. Germline assignment: CDR1 SGHDT and CDR2 YYEEEE. With 3 bases clipped from V and 0 bases from J, the junction kept 11 bases outside the gene matches. The CDR3 is CASSWGDRWMSSGANVLTF. CDR3 sequence (DNA): TGTGCCAGCAGCTGGGGGGACAGGTGGATGAGCTCTGGGGCCAACGTCCTGACTTTC.

This clonotype was picked up a small number of times. The rearrangement uses TRBV7-3 and TRBJ2-1, with 7 bases lining up with TRBD2. In germline, CDR1 is SGHTA, CDR2 FQGTGA. The trim removed 5 bases at V and 3 bases at J, leaving 7 bases unmatched. The CDR3 extends over 15 amino acids. The CDR3 sequence: CASSPGSGNYNEQFF. The CDR3 DNA follows: TGTGCCAGCAGCCCCGGCAGCGGGAACTACAATGAGCAGTTCTTC.

The V and J genes are TRBV29-1 and TRBJ2-3; TRBD1 is a possible D gene (6 bases). Per germline, CDR1 SQVTM and CDR2 ANQGSEA. V lost 5 bases and J 4 bases, leaving 13 bases between the germline ends. The CDR3 is made up of 13 amino acids. In DNA, the CDR3 is TGCAGCGTTCCTCGGACAGATCCAGATACGCAGTATTTT. This codes for CSVPRTDPDTQYF.

This clonotype has a count of ten or more. V is TRBV6-5 and J is TRBJ2-7; D unclear. The V gene lost 8 bases and the J gene lost 0 bases, with 8 bases spanning the gap. CDR3 length equals 12 residues. Germline V gives CDR1 MNHEY, CDR2 SVGAGI. CDR3 nucleotide sequence: TGTGCCAGCCAAGGGTTCTCCTACGAGCAGTACTTC. As protein: CASQGFSYEQYF.

This clonotype was detected only a few times. V gene TRBV4-1 combines with J gene TRBJ2-5; D gene ambiguous. The germline CDR1 and CDR2 sequences are MGHRA and YSYEKL. Deletions cut 0 bases from V and 3 bases from J, with 14 bases between. This CDR3 is 16 amino acids long. CDR3 in DNA: TGCGCCAGCAGCCAAGACGTTCGGCAAAGGGAAGAGACCCAGTACTTC. Protein sequence: CASSQDVRQREETQYF.

V and J are TRBV7-2 and TRBJ2-5, with 7 bases identical to TRBD2. The CDR3 is 15 residues long. The J segment lost 4 bases and the V segment lost 5 bases, leaving 10 bases of the junction unmatched. CDR1 and CDR2 (germline): SGHTA, FQGNSA. The CDR3 here is CASSPNALARETQYF. The CDR3 nucleotides read TGTGCCAGCAGCCCCAACGCACTAGCGCGAGAGACCCAGTACTTC.

V gene TRBV12-3 or TRBV12-4 combines with J gene TRBJ2-7; 13 positions match TRBD2. V dropped 5 bases and J dropped 6; count of bases not matched to a gene: 4. The CDR3 has 14 amino acids. This CDR3 is CASSGTSGAPEQYF. Here the CDR3 DNA reads TGTGCCAGCAGTGGGACTAGCGGGGCGCCCGAGCAGTACTTC.

This chain links TRBV7-8 with TRBJ1-1; D gene unclear. V lost 0 bases to trimming and J lost 4 bases, with 12 bases between them. Per germline, CDR1 SGHVS and CDR2 FQNEAQ. The CDR3 is 15 amino acids. In DNA, the CDR3 is TGTGCCAGCAGCTTAGCAGAGGGAATGAGCACTGAAGCTTTCTTT. Translation: CASSLAEGMSTEAFF.

In its sample, this clonotype was seen a few times. V usage is TRBV5-4 and J usage is TRBJ1-1; D gene uncertain. The CDR3 has 17 residues. CDR1 and CDR2 from the germline V gene are SGHNT and YYREEE (reference sequence). Between the trimmed V and J ends, which lost 0 bases and 3 bases, there was a span of 18 bases. CDR3: CASSLERAGRTDTEAFF. For the CDR3, the DNA is TGTGCCAGCAGCTTGGAGAGGGCGGGGAGGACGGACACTGAAGCTTTCTTT.